Sequencing of this T cell receptor (beta chain) was carried out in a study of blood T cell repertoires in COVID-19. Study in general: Sources were T cells, B-cell-depleted T cells, or PBMCs; the material itself was cDNA or gDNA.

Trimming took 3 bases from V and 7 from J; bases not matched to a gene: 7. CDR3 size: 16 residues. Per germline, CDR1 MNHNS and CDR2 SASEGT. Using immunoSEQ multiplex PCR, the repertoire was profiled, and TCRdb retains in-frame clones only, with some absent. The sample holds 75,000 to 100,000 clones, around nine tenths seen once. The chain links TRBV6-1 to TRBJ1-6; TRBD1 matches 9 bases. The receptor was isolated from a man aged 70 or older with acute or convalescent COVID-19. The sequenced sample was peripheral blood. The CDR3 DNA reads TGTGCCAGCAGTGACCGGACAGGGGCGAGAAATTCACCCCTCCACTTT. This gives the protein CASSDRTGARNSPLHF.